This T cell receptor (beta chain) stems from a study of T-cell reconstitution after alpha-beta-depleted transplantation in children. General observations from the study: After transplant, high TCRbeta diversity at day 60 in some patients arose from surviving recipient T cells and thymic progenitors. The study reportedly traced alpha-beta T cells about two months after transplant to several hundred expanded graft clones. Fresh T-cell production supplied most of the T-cell counts and diversity seen one year after transplant.

It was with unique molecular identifiers that the TCRbeta library was prepared. TCRdb analysed the PCR reads with MiXCR anew, one entry per CDR3 protein. The repertoire holds hundreds of thousands of distinct CDR3 sequences, with 10% to 15% as singletons. This CDR3 is built from 18 residues. Germline CDR1 and CDR2: MNHEY and SVGAGI. V shed 0 bases and J shed 1 base, with 17 bases lying between them. As to this clonotype: Its antigen remains unknown.

The receptor comes from a male patient between 5 and 17 years old who had a stem cell transplant for acute myeloid leukemia, so the T cells may come from the graft donor. The sample was PBMCs, mostly from graft donor cells, taken 360 days after TCRalphabeta/CD19-depleted stem cell transplant. The chain uses TRBV6-5 and TRBJ2-3; D is possibly TRBD1 or TRBD2 (5 bases each). CDR3 bases: TGTGCCAGCAGTTACTCGATCGGCCCTAGAGGGGGCACAGATACGCAGTATTTT. Translating it yields CASSYSIGPRGGTDTQYF.